The clone carrying this TCR beta chain was observed at least ten times. Its antigen is still unknown. Read sequence stops 3 residues before the CDR3 end, and the germline J gene provides the missing end. Most patients and controls had Caucasian heritage. Heparinized whole blood, roughly 5 to 8.5 ml, came from each donor. Germline V CDR1 and CDR2: MNHEY, SVGEGT. The CDR3 extends over 15 amino acids. The ends were cut back, 1 base at V and 1 base at J, with 8 bases in the middle. Data came from immunoSEQ multiplex PCR; TCRdb stores just in-frame clones and leaves some out. The sample gives some 80,000 clones, none seen only once, and the top ten clones hold 0.8%. The data derive from a study of T cell clonality in common variable immunodeficiency. Study-wide results and caveats: Compared with healthy controls, CVID subjects showed increased TCRbeta clonality, mostly in about a third. CVID subjects shared fewer TCRbeta clones than healthy controls did.

Sample: peripheral blood mononuclear cells. This sequence originates from a person between 18 and 69 years old in good health. The V call is TRBV6-2 or TRBV6-3, the J call TRBJ1-5; D possibly corresponds to TRBD1 (6 bases). Incomplete CDR3 DNA: TGTGCCAGCAGTTACTTTGGGGGCAGCAATCAGCCC. Protein product: CASSYFGGSNQP. The CDR3 reads in full as CASSYFGGSNQPQHF.